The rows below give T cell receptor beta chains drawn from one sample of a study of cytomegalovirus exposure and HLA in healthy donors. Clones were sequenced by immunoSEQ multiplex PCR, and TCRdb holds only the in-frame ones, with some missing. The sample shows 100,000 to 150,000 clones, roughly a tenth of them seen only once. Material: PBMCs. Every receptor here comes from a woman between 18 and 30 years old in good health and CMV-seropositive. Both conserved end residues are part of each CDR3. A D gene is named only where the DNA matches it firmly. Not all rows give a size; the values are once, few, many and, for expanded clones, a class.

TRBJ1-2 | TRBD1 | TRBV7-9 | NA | TGTGCCAGCAGCTTAGGGGGGACAGATCATACCTTC | CASSLGGTDHTF
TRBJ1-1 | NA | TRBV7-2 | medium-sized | TGTGCCAGCAGCTTCGGGTTCACTGAAGCTTTCTTT | CASSFGFTEAFF
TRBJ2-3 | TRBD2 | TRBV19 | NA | TGTGCCAGTAAAACCGGGACTAGCGGGAGGGATACGCAGTATTTT | CASKTGTSGRDTQYF
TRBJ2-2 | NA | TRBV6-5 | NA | TGTGCCTGTAGGGGGACTAAAAACACCGGGGAGCTGTTTTTT | CACRGTKNTGELFF
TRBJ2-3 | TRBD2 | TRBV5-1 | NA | TGCGCCAGCAGCCCCCAAGGACTAGCGGGTTCCACAGATACGCAGTATTTT | CASSPQGLAGSTDTQYF
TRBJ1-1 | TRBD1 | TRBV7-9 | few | TGTGCCAGCAGCACAGGGGTCACTGAAGCTTTCTTT | CASSTGVTEAFF
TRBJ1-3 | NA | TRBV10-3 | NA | TGTGCCGCTCGGGTTCCGGCGGGCTCAATCTCTGGAAACACCATATATTTT | CAARVPAGSISGNTIYF
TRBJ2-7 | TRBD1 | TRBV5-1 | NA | TGCGCCAGCAGCCGGACCGGGACAGGCACCTACGAGCAGTACTTC | CASSRTGTGTYEQYF
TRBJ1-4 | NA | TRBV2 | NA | TGTGCCAGCAGATGGGCCGGGGCTAATGAAAAACTGTTTTTT | CASRWAGANEKLFF
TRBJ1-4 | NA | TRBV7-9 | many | TGTGCCAGCAGCGACACAGGATTTAATGAAAAACTGTTTTTT | CASSDTGFNEKLFF
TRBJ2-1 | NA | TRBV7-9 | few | TGTGCCAGCAGCTTAGCGGGGAGCTCCTACAATGAGCAGTTCTTC | CASSLAGSSYNEQFF
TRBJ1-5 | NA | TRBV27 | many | TGTGCCAGCATGGGGAGACTAGGTAGCAATCAGCCCCAGCATTTT | CASMGRLGSNQPQHF
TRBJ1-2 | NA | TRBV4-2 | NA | TGTGCCAGCAGCCCGACAGACGAACCTAACTATGGCTACACCTTC | CASSPTDEPNYGYTF
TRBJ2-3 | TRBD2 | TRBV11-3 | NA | TGTGCCAGCAGCTTACGAAGCACGAGCGGGAGAAGCACAGATGCGCAGTATTTT | CASSLRSTSGRSTDAQYF
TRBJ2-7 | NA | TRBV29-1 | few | TGCAGCGTTTTGGCTGGGAGCTCCTACGAGCAGTACTTC | CSVLAGSSYEQYF
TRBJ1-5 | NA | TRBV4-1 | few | TGCGCCAGCAGCCAAGCGGCAGGTCAGCCCCAGCATTTT | CASSQAAGQPQHF
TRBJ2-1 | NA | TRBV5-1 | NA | TGCGCCAGCAGCTCCCGGAGACTCGGTTTGTACAATGAGCAGTTCTTC | CASSSRRLGLYNEQFF
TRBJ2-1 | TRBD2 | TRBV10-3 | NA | TGTGCCATCAGTGAGTCTGGGGGGGATTACAATGAGCAGTTCTTC | CAISESGGDYNEQFF
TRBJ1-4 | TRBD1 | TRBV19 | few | TGTGCCAGTAGTATAGTACAGGGACAGTTTAAACTGTTTTTT | CASSIVQGQFKLFF
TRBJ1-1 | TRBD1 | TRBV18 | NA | TGTGCCAGCTCACCAGTAATTCCAGGGGGCACTGAAGCTTTCTTT | CASSPVIPGGTEAFF
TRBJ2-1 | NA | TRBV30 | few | TGTGCCTGGGGTAGCGGAGTGAACAATGAGCAGTTCTTC | CAWGSGVNNEQFF
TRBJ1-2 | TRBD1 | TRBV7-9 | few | TGTGCCAGCAGCTGGCCCTCCGAGACAGGGGCGAATGGCTACACCTTC | CASSWPSETGANGYTF
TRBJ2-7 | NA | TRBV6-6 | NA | TGTGCCAGCAGTTACTCGACTAGTTCGGGTTACGAGCAGTACTTC | CASSYSTSSGYEQYF
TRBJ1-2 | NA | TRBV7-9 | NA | TGTGCCAGCAGCTCAACAGGGACCCTATCGAACTATGGCTACACCTTC | CASSSTGTLSNYGYTF
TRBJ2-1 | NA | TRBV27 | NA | TGTGCCAGCAGTTTGACTCATAGCGGCGAGCAGTTCTTC | CASSLTHSGEQFF
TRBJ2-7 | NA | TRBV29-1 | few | TGCAGCGCTGAGGTTTCCTACGAGCAGTACTTC | CSAEVSYEQYF
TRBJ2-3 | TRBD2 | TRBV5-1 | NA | TGCGCCAGCAGCGCACGTTCTAGCGGCATTAGGGATACGCAGTATTTT | CASSARSSGIRDTQYF
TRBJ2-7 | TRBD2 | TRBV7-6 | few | TGTGCCAGCAGCCAGAGCGGGAGATGGTCCTACGAGCAGTACTTC | CASSQSGRWSYEQYF
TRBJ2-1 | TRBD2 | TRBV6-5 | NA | TGTGCCACTCACCGGACTAGCGGCTACAATGAGCAGTTCTTC | CATHRTSGYNEQFF
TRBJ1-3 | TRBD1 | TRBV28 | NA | TGTGCCAGCAGTTTTGGGACAGGGGGGATCTCTGGAAACACCATATATTTT | CASSFGTGGISGNTIYF
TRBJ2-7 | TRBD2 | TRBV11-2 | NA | TGTGCCAGCAGCTTAGATCCTAGCGGGTACGAGCAGTACTTC | CASSLDPSGYEQYF
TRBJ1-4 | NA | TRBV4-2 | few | TGTGCCAGCAGCCAAGGACAGACAGATGAAAAACTGTTTTTT | CASSQGQTDEKLFF
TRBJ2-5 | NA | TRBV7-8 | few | TGTGCCAGCAGCTCAAACAGGGTAGGGGAGACCCAGTACTTC | CASSSNRVGETQYF
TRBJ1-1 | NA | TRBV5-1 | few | TGCGCCAGCAGCCCAAGTTTCGGGGGAGCTTTCTTT | CASSPSFGGAFF
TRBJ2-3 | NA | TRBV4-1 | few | TGCGCCAGCAGCCACCACCCAGCGGGTGATTACACAGATACGCAGTATTTT | CASSHHPAGDYTDTQYF
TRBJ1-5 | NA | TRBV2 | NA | TGTGCCAGCAGTGCCAGAGACAATGGCAATCAGCCCCAGCATTTT | CASSARDNGNQPQHF
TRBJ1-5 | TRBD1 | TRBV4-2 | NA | TGTGCCAGCAGCCTCACTAAAATGACAGGGGGCATGGGTGGAGATCAGCCCCAGCATTTT | CASSLTKMTGGMGGDQPQHF
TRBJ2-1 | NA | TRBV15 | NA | TGTGCCACCAGCAGAGGGGGGGTTGACAATGAGCAGTTCTTC | CATSRGGVDNEQFF
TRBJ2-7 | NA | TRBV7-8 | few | TGTGCCAGCAGCTTAGCGTCTAGTCTAACGACTAGTCAGTACGAGCAGTACTTC | CASSLASSLTTSQYEQYF
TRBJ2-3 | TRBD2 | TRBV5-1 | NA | TGCGCCAGCATCGAGGGGACTAGCAGTGCGAGCACAGATACGCAGTATTTT | CASIEGTSSASTDTQYF
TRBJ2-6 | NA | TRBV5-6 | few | TGTGCCAGCAGCTTCTACTCTGGGGCCAACGTCCTGACTTTC | CASSFYSGANVLTF
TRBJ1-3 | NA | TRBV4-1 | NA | TGCGCCAGCAGCCAAGCTTACCAGGTTGGAAACACCATATATTTT | CASSQAYQVGNTIYF
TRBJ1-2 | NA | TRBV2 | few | TGTGCCAGAACCACGGGTGCAAACGATGGCTACACCTTC | CARTTGANDGYTF
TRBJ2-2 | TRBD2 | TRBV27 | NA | TGTGCCAGCAGAACCTACCTAGCGGAGGGGACCGGGGAGCTGTTTTTT | CASRTYLAEGTGELFF
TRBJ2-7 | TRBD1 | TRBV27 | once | TGTGCCAGCATCGAGGACAGGGGGAACATCGACGAGCAGTACTTC | CASIEDRGNIDEQYF
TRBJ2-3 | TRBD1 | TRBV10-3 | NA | TGTGCCTCGTCTCGGACAGGGACACCAGATACGCAGTATTTT | CASSRTGTPDTQYF
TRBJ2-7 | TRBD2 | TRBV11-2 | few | TGTGCCAGCACCCCCCAGACTAGCGGGAGGGCTTGGACCCCCTACGAGCAGTACTTC | CASTPQTSGRAWTPYEQYF
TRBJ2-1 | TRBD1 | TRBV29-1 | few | TGCAGCGTTGGTCGGACAGGGAACAATGAGCAGTTCTTC | CSVGRTGNNEQFF
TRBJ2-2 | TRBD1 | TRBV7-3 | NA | TGTGCCAGTATGGACAGGGAGGCCGGGGAGCTGTTTTTT | CASMDREAGELFF
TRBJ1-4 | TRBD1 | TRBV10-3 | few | TGTGCCCTCGAAGAACAGGGGGCAGGAGAAAAACTGTTTTTT | CALEEQGAGEKLFF
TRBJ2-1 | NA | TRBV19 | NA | TGTGCCAGTAGTATGTTAGGCGGCTTCGGCAATGAGCAGTTCTTC | CASSMLGGFGNEQFF
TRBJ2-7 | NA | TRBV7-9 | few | TGTGCCAGCAGCTTGTTAGTGGAGCAGTACTTC | CASSLLVEQYF
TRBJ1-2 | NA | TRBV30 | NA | TGTGCCTGGCGAACAGGGCTGGGTGGCTACACCTTC | CAWRTGLGGYTF
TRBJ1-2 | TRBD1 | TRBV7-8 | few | TGTGCCAGCAGCTTAGGGACAGGGGGCTCATTTAACTATGGCTACACCTTC | CASSLGTGGSFNYGYTF
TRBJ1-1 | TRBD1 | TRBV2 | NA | TGTGCCAGCAGGAGGGACAGGGCTGAAGCTTTCTTT | CASRRDRAEAFF